A single sample is the source of the 31 T cell receptor beta chains below, sequenced in a study of T cell repertoires in cytomegalovirus infection. TCRdb passed the reads through MiXCR, listing each CDR3 protein once. The sample records about 260,000 distinct CDR3 sequences, approximately 15% being singletons. Material: PBMCs. The receptors stem from a human donor in good health (CMV status not recorded). Some clones in this sample may be carry-over from other donors' samples.

This clonotype was observed a handful of times. The V and J genes are TRBV6-6 and TRBJ1-4; D is perhaps TRBD1 (5 bases). The CDR3 is 13 amino acids. The germline V and J ends were trimmed by 6 bases and 7 bases, with 12 bases remaining between them. Germline values: CDR1 MNHNY, CDR2 SVGAGI (reference sequence). CDR3 region: CASSRPGGEKLFF. CDR3 bases: TGTGCCAGCAGCAGACCGGGGGGTGAAAAACTGTTTTTT.

A few counts support this clonotype. The chain couples TRBV10-3 to TRBJ1-5; tentative D call: TRBD1 (5 bases). The CDR3 contains 15 residues. CDR1 ENHRY and CDR2 SYGVKD come from the germline V gene. Trimming pared 0 bases from V and 2 bases from J, leaving 8 bases between. The CDR3 sequence is CAISESAQGNQPQHF. The CDR3 nucleotides read TGTGCCATCAGTGAGTCTGCACAGGGCAATCAGCCCCAGCATTTT.

Remarks on this clonotype: A much larger clone lies one base from this, so it may be a read error. V and J are TRBV7-2 and TRBJ1-1; D not resolved. Germline V gene data show CDR1 as SGHTA and CDR2 as FQGNSA. The CDR3 is 14 residues long. CDR3: CACSLARQYTEAFF. The CDR3 DNA is TGTGCCTGCAGCTTAGCGAGGCAATACACTGAAGCTTTCTTT.

Many counts were recorded for this clonotype. The chain is built from TRBV2 and TRBJ2-1, with D possibly being TRBD1 (5 bases). The CDR3 loop spans 12 amino acids. Trimming shortened V by 5 bases and J by 7 bases, and 9 bases separated the two germline ends. Germline V gene data show CDR1 as SNHLY and CDR2 as FYNNEI. CDR3 coding DNA: TGTGCCAGCAGTACGACAGAAAATGAGCAGTTCTTC. Translation gives CASSTTENEQFF.

This clonotype was seen a few times. The chain is built from TRBV6-5 and TRBJ1-1, with unresolved D. V was shortened by 0 bases and J by 9 bases, with 14 bases between the two germline ends. The V gene's germline CDR1 is MNHEY and CDR2 SVGAGI. The CDR3 is 14 residues long. The CDR3 sequence is CASSYSSGFRKAFF. The CDR3 DNA reads TGTGCCAGCAGTTACTCTTCGGGGTTTAGGAAAGCTTTCTTT.

The V and J genes are TRBV20-1 and TRBJ2-7; TRBD2 matches 8 bases. V shed 0 bases and J 2 bases; nucleotides not matched to a gene: 9. Germline V lookup: CDR1 DFQATT, CDR2 SNEGSKA (reference sequence). CDR3 length equals 16 residues. DNA for the CDR3: TGCAGTGCTAGAGATATTGGCGGGGGGCTTCCCTACGAGCAGTACTTC. Protein product: CSARDIGGGLPYEQYF.

This clonotype was found many times. The J gene is TRBJ1-5, the V gene TRBV19, with D possibly matching TRBD1 (5 bases). V lost 6 bases, J lost 3 bases, and 12 bases lay in between. Germline-derived CDR1 and CDR2 are LNHDA and SQIVND (reference sequence). This CDR3 region has 14 residues. The CDR3, as DNA: TGTGCCAGTAGATGGGACGGATTCAATCAGCCCCAGCATTTT. Its translation is CASRWDGFNQPQHF.

This clonotype appeared many times. The V call is TRBV7-9, the J call TRBJ1-2; 9 bases map to TRBD1. CDR3 length: 13 residues. Trimming removed 5 bases from V and 7 bases from J; junction bases left unmatched: 5. Germline loops: CDR1 SEHNR, CDR2 FQNEAQ (reference sequence). CDR3 sequence (DNA): TGTGCCAGCAGCAGCACAGGGGGCTCTGGCTACACCTTC. Residues: CASSSTGGSGYTF.

The gene calls are TRBV15 and TRBJ2-7, with 11 positions matching TRBD1. The trim removed 0 bases at V and 5 bases at J, leaving 9 bases unmatched. CDR3 size: 17 residues. CDR1 is LNHNV and CDR2 is YYDKDF in the germline V gene (reference sequence). The CDR3 here is CATSRDLPGTGGNEQYF. The DNA of the CDR3 is TGTGCCACCAGCAGAGATCTTCCCGGGACAGGGGGGAACGAGCAGTACTTC.

The CDR3 reads CASSEAVSSYNEQFF. The CDR3 DNA is TGTGCCAGCAGTGAGGCGGTCAGCTCCTACAATGAGCAGTTCTTC. The chain couples TRBV2 to TRBJ2-1; D remains ambiguous. This CDR3 region has 15 residues. CDR1 is SNHLY and CDR2 is FYNNEI in the germline V gene. V lost 3 bases, J lost 0 bases, and 9 bases lay in between.

The chain is built from TRBV20-1 and TRBJ2-7, with 8 bases aligning to TRBD2. CDR1 is DFQATT, CDR2 SNEGSKA, per germline (reference sequence). The CDR3 is 15 residues long. V shed 6 bases, J shed 2 bases, and the junction held 12 bases outside the gene matches. The CDR3 sequence: CSAVLAGARAYEQYF. In nucleotides, the CDR3 is TGCAGTGCAGTCCTAGCGGGCGCTCGGGCCTACGAGCAGTACTTC.

The chain couples TRBV4-1 to TRBJ2-7, with no clear D. The CDR3 runs to 13 residues. V was shortened by 2 bases and J by 1 base, with 6 bases between the two germline ends. The germline CDR1 and CDR2 sequences are MGHRA and YSYEKL. The CDR3 nucleotides are TGCGCCAGCAGCCAAAGAGTTTCCTACGAGCAGTACTTC. This codes for CASSQRVSYEQYF.

The J gene is TRBJ2-1, the V gene TRBV5-1; TRBD2 matches at 10 bases. Germline V gene sequence: CDR1 SGHRS, CDR2 YFSETQ. The CDR3 extends over 15 amino acids. Trimming at V came to 5 bases and at J to 2 bases, leaving 4 bases not matched to a gene. CDR3 bases: TGCGCCAGCAGGCCCGGGACTAGCGCCTACAATGAGCAGTTCTTC. This gives the protein CASRPGTSAYNEQFF.

This clonotype was seen ten or more times. This chain joins TRBV25-1 and TRBJ2-1; D unclear. CDR1 and CDR2 (germline): MGHDK, SYGVNS. This CDR3 has 15 amino acids. V was trimmed by 3 bases and J by 3 bases, leaving 12 bases between them. CDR3 nucleotide sequence: TGTGCCAGCAGTGATCTGTCCAAAATCTACAATGAGCAGTTCTTC. Encoded protein: CASSDLSKIYNEQFF.

This clonotype was seen at least ten times. The chain employs TRBV12-3 or TRBV12-4 and TRBJ2-3; 8 bases are a match to TRBD2. This CDR3 has 15 amino acids. The ends lost 3 bases at V and 4 bases at J; junction bases unmatched: 6. The CDR3 bases are TGTGCCAGCAGTTTGACCGGGGGGGCCCCAGATACGCAGTATTTT. Translating it yields CASSLTGGAPDTQYF.

Concerning this clonotype itself: The junction departs from the called germline gene at one end, perhaps through a read error. V gene TRBV5-1 combines with J gene TRBJ2-7; 10 bases are a match to TRBD1. Germline V gene data show CDR1 as SGHRS and CDR2 as YFSETQ. CDR3 length: 14 residues. The CDR3 loop is CTSSSGQGPSEQYF. The CDR3 DNA follows: TGCACCAGCAGCTCGGGACAGGGGCCCTCCGAGCAGTACTTC.

This chain joins TRBV5-1 and TRBJ2-5, with 9 bases lining up with TRBD1. The CDR3 is 15 amino acids. Germline CDR1 SGHRS, CDR2 YFSETQ. The ends lost 3 bases at V and 5 bases at J; junction bases unmatched: 8. CDR3 DNA sequence: TGCGCCAGCAGCTCGGACAGGGGAATCATGGAGACCCAGTACTTC. This translates into CASSSDRGIMETQYF.

In its sample, this clonotype was seen a few times. CDR3 protein: CASSPRDRGLETQYF. The CDR3 region has the DNA TGTGCCAGCTCACCCCGGGACAGGGGTTTGGAGACCCAGTACTTC. V and J are TRBV18 and TRBJ2-5; TRBD1 matches at 10 bases. The CDR3 length is 15 residues. V lost 3 bases to trimming and J lost 5 bases; unmatched junction nucleotides: 6. Germline values: CDR1 KGHSH, CDR2 LQKENI.

This clonotype occurred a few times. A much more abundant neighbour one base away suggests this may be a read error. The rearrangement joins TRBV6-6 to TRBJ2-7, with D possibly matching TRBD2 (5 bases). The germline CDR1 and CDR2 sequences are MNHNY and SVGAGI (reference sequence). With 2 bases removed from V and 3 bases from J, the gap between germline ends came to 8 bases. This CDR3 is 13 amino acids long. The DNA of the CDR3 is TGTGCCAGCAGTTACGCCCGGGACTACGAGCAGTACTTC. It specifies CASSYARDYEQYF.

This chain uses TRBV2 with TRBJ2-5; D may be TRBD1 or TRBD2 (6 bases each). The CDR3 runs 12 residues. Germline V gene sequence: CDR1 SNHLY, CDR2 FYNNEI. Trimming took off 6 bases at V and 4 bases at J, with 9 bases between the two ends. CDR3 in amino acids: CASSKGGETQYF. The CDR3, as DNA: TGTGCCAGCAGCAAGGGGGGAGAGACCCAGTACTTC.

This clonotype was seen a single time. This may come from a read error, since a much larger clone is one base off. V gene TRBV7-9 combines with J gene TRBJ1-1, with a tentative D call TRBD1 (6 bases). V gave up 5 bases and J gave up 7 bases, with 14 bases separating them. This CDR3 contains 13 residues. In germline, CDR1 is SEHNR, CDR2 FQNEAQ (reference sequence). Here the CDR3 reads CASSLGQPIEAFF. CDR3 bases: TGTGCCAGCAGCCTTGGACAGCCAATTGAAGCTTTCTTT.

In its sample, this clonotype was seen many times. The V gene is TRBV5-4, the J gene TRBJ2-1; no clear D. V was pared by 2 bases and J by 7 bases, with 16 bases between. The CDR3 spans 15 residues. Germline V lookup: CDR1 SGHNT, CDR2 YYREEE (reference sequence). The CDR3 region has the DNA TGTGCCAGCAGCTTTGAGCTCTCGGTAGTAAATGAGCAGTTCTTC. Translating gives CASSFELSVVNEQFF.

This clonotype was recorded many times. The CDR3 region has the DNA TGTGCCAGCAGCCAAGATCAGGGGGGATATCCTTACAATGAGCAGTTCTTC. This translates into CASSQDQGGYPYNEQFF. The chain couples TRBV14 to TRBJ2-1, with D perhaps matching TRBD1 (7 bases). The V gene lost 0 bases and the J gene lost 4 bases, with 16 bases spanning the gap. CDR1 SGHDN and CDR2 FVKESK come from the germline V gene. The CDR3 consists of 17 residues.

The chain carries TRBV12-3 or TRBV12-4 and TRBJ1-4, with 7 bases matching TRBD1. J lost 7 bases, V lost 6 bases, and 8 bases had no gene match. The CDR3 extends over 14 amino acids. CDR3: CASRIQGTGEKLFF. In DNA form, the CDR3 reads TGTGCCAGCAGGATACAGGGGACGGGTGAAAAACTGTTTTTT.

This clonotype was seen ten or more times. The chain recombines TRBV7-2 with TRBJ2-7; D may be TRBD1 or TRBD2 (6 bases each). Germline V gene data show CDR1 as SGHTA and CDR2 as FQGNSA. The V end was cut by 2 bases, the J end by 4 bases, with 12 bases between. The length of the CDR3 is 14 residues. CDR3 coding DNA: TGTGCCAGCAGCTTAACGGGGGCAATATACGAGCAGTACTTC. It is translated as CASSLTGAIYEQYF.

This clonotype appeared a few times. The genes are TRBV7-3 and TRBJ2-4; D assignment may be TRBD1 or TRBD2 (6 bases each). Germline lookup yields CDR1 SGHTA and CDR2 FQGTGA. The CDR3 contains 15 residues. Trimming left V 6 bases short and J 3 bases short, with 15 bases between. This CDR3 reads CASSTGGPGKNIQYF. CDR3 nucleotide sequence: TGTGCCAGCAGTACCGGGGGCCCGGGCAAAAACATTCAGTACTTC.

This clonotype was counted at least ten times. The V and J genes are TRBV28 and TRBJ2-1; unclear D gene. V was clipped by 4 bases and J by 0 bases, with 13 bases between them. CDR3 size: 16 residues. Germline V gene sequence: CDR1 MDHEN, CDR2 SYDVKM. CDR3 sequence: CASSSRRAASYNEQFF. The CDR3 DNA is TGTGCCAGCAGTTCGCGACGGGCCGCCTCCTACAATGAGCAGTTCTTC.

The chain recombines TRBV27 with TRBJ2-7, with D possibly matching TRBD2 (6 bases). Trimming removed 6 bases from V and 5 bases from J, with 20 bases in between. The CDR3 is made up of 15 amino acids. CDR1 and CDR2 from the germline V gene are MNHEY and SMNVEV (reference sequence). In nucleotides, the CDR3 is TGTGCCAGCAGCGAAAGGGACTTCTCCCTGGACGAGCAGTACTTC. Translation: CASSERDFSLDEQYF.

This clonotype was seen a handful of times. The chain carries TRBV6-1 and TRBJ1-5; 9 bases align to TRBD1. Germline-derived CDR1 and CDR2 are MNHNS and SASEGT. This CDR3 is built from 18 residues. Unmatched junction bases numbered 15, after V lost 2 bases and J lost 7 bases. CDR3 residues: CASSERGDRDRVGQPQHF. CDR3 coding DNA: TGTGCCAGCAGTGAACGGGGGGACCGGGACAGGGTCGGGCAGCCCCAGCATTTT.

This clonotype appeared many times. This rearrangement joins TRBV7-2 to TRBJ1-4; possible D gene TRBD1, 5 bases. The germline CDR1 and CDR2 sequences are SGHTA and FQGNSA. The CDR3 contains 14 residues. V was cut by 5 bases and J by 8 bases, with 15 bases left in between. CDR3 amino acids: CASSRTGGLEKLFF. CDR3 nucleotide sequence: TGTGCCAGCAGCCGAACAGGTGGTTTGGAAAAACTGTTTTTT.

This clonotype was seen repeatedly, ten times or more. V and J are TRBV15 and TRBJ1-5; the D gene is possibly TRBD1 (5 bases). The CDR3 extends over 13 amino acids. With 1 base removed from V and 7 bases from J, the gap between germline ends came to 8 bases. Germline V CDR1 and CDR2: LNHNV, YYDKDF (reference sequence). DNA for the CDR3: TGTGCCACCAGCAGAGCGGGGGGACAGCCCCAGCATTTT. The encoded protein is CATSRAGGQPQHF.